This passage covers 8 T cell receptor beta chains from one sample sequenced in a study of identifying expanded T cells in peripheral blood. Assay: immunoSEQ multiplex PCR; the TCRdb copy retains only in-frame clones and omits some. The sample lists 75,000 to 90,000 clones; around four fifths were seen once. Sequencing input: blood. Every receptor here comes from a person between 18 and 70 years old in good health.

This clone occurred once. This sequence joins TRBV7-6 and TRBJ1-1; D is perhaps TRBD1 (5 bases). The CDR3 has 15 amino acids. Germline CDR1 reads SGHVS; CDR2 reads FNYEAQ. Between the trimmed V and J ends, which lost 2 bases and 6 bases, there was a span of 16 bases. The CDR3 DNA follows: TGTGCCAGCAGCTTAAGGCCAGAAGGGACCTCTGAAGCTTTCTTT. This gives the protein CASSLRPEGTSEAFF.

The gene calls are TRBV18 and TRBJ2-1; TRBD2 aligns across 10 bases. Trimming removed 2 bases from V and 8 bases from J; junction bases left unmatched: 9. The CDR3 consists of 16 residues. In germline, CDR1 is KGHSH, CDR2 LQKENI. The CDR3 is CASSPRVTSGRHEQFF. CDR3 sequence (DNA): TGTGCCAGCTCACCAAGAGTGACTAGCGGGCGCCATGAGCAGTTCTTC.

The chain couples TRBV29-1 to TRBJ1-1; TRBD1 matches at 11 bases. V lost 2 bases, J lost 5 bases, and 13 bases stayed unmatched. The CDR3 has 17 amino acids. CDR1 is SQVTM and CDR2 is ANQGSEA in the germline V gene. The CDR3 DNA reads TGCAGCGTTGAACGTCGGACAGGGGGCGGGGTGGGTACTGAAGCTTTCTTT. It is translated as CSVERRTGGGVGTEAFF.

Judged by abundance, this clone is medium-sized. V and J are TRBV5-1 and TRBJ1-3; 11 nucleotides align to TRBD1. V lost 0 bases, J lost 0 bases, and 5 bases stayed unmatched. Germline CDR1 and CDR2: SGHRS and YFSETQ. This CDR3 has 18 residues. CDR3 amino acids: CASSLEGTGGPSGNTIYF. For the CDR3, the DNA is TGCGCCAGCAGCTTGGAAGGGACAGGGGGTCCCTCTGGAAACACCATATATTTT. The full variable domain, in which reference TRBV5-1 and TRBJ1-3 provide the parts outside the CDR3, is KAGVTQTPRYLIKTRGQQVTLSCSPISGHRSVSWYQQTPGQGLQFLFEYFSETQRNKGNFPGRFSGRQFSNSRSEMNVSTLELGDSALYLCASSLEGTGGPSGNTIYFGEGSWLTVV.

This chain joins TRBV18 and TRBJ2-7, with D perhaps TRBD1 (6 bases). This CDR3 has 14 amino acids. Trimming stripped 6 bases from V and 3 bases from J, with 15 bases between. Germline CDR1 is KGHSH and CDR2 is LQKENI. This chain's CDR3 is CASSPPGQLYEQYF. CDR3 nucleotides: TGTGCCAGCTCTCCCCCGGGACAACTCTACGAGCAGTACTTC. The variable domain in full, completed from reference TRBV18 and TRBJ2-7, reads NAGVMQNPRHLVRRRGQEARLRCSPMKGHSHVYWYRQLPEEGLKFMVYLQKENIIDESGMPKERFSAEFPKEGPSILRIQQVVRGDSAAYFCASSPPGQLYEQYFGPGTRLTVT.

There are a few counts of this clone. This rearrangement joins TRBV7-3 to TRBJ2-1; D is possibly TRBD2 (6 bases). The CDR3 covers 15 residues. CDR1 is SGHTA and CDR2 is FQGTGA in the germline V gene. V dropped 2 bases and J dropped 0 bases, with 8 bases sitting between them. Here the CDR3 DNA reads TGTGCCAGCAGCTTATCGGGGGACTCCTACAATGAGCAGTTCTTC. Translated, it gives CASSLSGDSYNEQFF.

The J gene is TRBJ2-5, the V gene TRBV7-2; 12 bases line up with TRBD2. The junction had 14 bases not matched to a gene; V was cut back by 3 bases and J by 3 bases. From germline, CDR1 is SGHTA and CDR2 FQGNSA. This CDR3 contains 19 residues. CDR3 sequence: CASSFHRLAGVVGEETQYF. The CDR3 region has the DNA TGTGCCAGCAGCTTCCACAGACTAGCGGGAGTTGTAGGAGAAGAGACCCAGTACTTC.

The CDR3 region is CASSMDSELFF. CDR3 nucleotide sequence: TGTGCCAGCAGCATGGACTCGGAGCTGTTTTTT. The chain links TRBV11-3 to TRBJ2-2; maybe TRBD2 (5 bases). V gave up 5 bases and J gave up 10 bases, with 8 bases separating them. The CDR3 sequence is 11 residues long. CDR1 and CDR2 (germline): SGHNT, YENEEA.